This note documents a single T cell receptor (beta chain) sequence. Generated by immunoSEQ multiplex PCR, the TCRdb table keeps only in-frame clones and is missing some. The sample contains some 110,000 clones, roughly 80% of which appear only once. This record comes from a study of radiation and T cells in renal cell carcinoma. The wider study: Nephrectomy followed 15 Gy stereotactic body radiation by 4 weeks.

Germline CDR1 is MNHNS and CDR2 is SASEGT. This CDR3 is built from 12 residues. Trimming stripped 0 bases from V and 10 bases from J, with 4 bases between. Time point of the sample: baseline pretreatment blood. Described treatment: 15 Gy SBRT to primary tumor, nephrectomy 4 weeks later. Blood was sampled at baseline, 2 weeks and 4 weeks after SBRT. The sample here was blood, taken from a patient whose treatment included radiotherapy and nephrectomy. The TCR sequence derives from a woman aged 55-70 years with renal cell carcinoma. V gene TRBV6-1 combines with J gene TRBJ1-6, with no clear D. CDR3 amino acids: CASSEAVSPLHF. In DNA, the CDR3 is TGTGCCAGCAGTGAAGCTGTATCACCCCTCCACTTT.